This T cell receptor beta chain derives from a study of T cell repertoires in cytomegalovirus infection. Overall study: Well-studied HLA-B-restricted CMV epitopes were used in the study alongside recently identified HLA-C-restricted ones. An indication of both CMV infection and matching HLA type came from public TCR beta signatures. Study-wide results and limits: Cumulative frequency (of public TCR beta family members) identified carriers of CMV plus the relevant HLA. In two of eight donors, the top clonotype was HLA-C-restricted CMV-specific.

One entry per CDR3 protein results from TCRdb running MiXCR on the reads. The sample contains tens of thousands of distinct CDR3 sequences, roughly a quarter of which appear only once. Comments on this clonotype: What it binds is unknown.

Trimming left V 0 bases short and J 1 base short, with 10 bases between. The CDR3 is 16 residues long. CDR1 and CDR2 (germline): LGHNT, FRNRAP. This receptor was identified in a human donor in good health (CMV status not recorded). Some clones in this sample may be carry-over from other donors' samples. The chain uses TRBV12-5 and TRBJ1-3; D remains ambiguous. This material consisted of CD8+ T cells from cultured PBMCs, taken from culture after CMV antigen stimulation. CDR3 sequence: CASGLVLAGSGNTIYF. DNA of the CDR3: TGTGCTAGTGGTTTGGTACTCGCGGGTTCTGGAAACACCATATATTTT.